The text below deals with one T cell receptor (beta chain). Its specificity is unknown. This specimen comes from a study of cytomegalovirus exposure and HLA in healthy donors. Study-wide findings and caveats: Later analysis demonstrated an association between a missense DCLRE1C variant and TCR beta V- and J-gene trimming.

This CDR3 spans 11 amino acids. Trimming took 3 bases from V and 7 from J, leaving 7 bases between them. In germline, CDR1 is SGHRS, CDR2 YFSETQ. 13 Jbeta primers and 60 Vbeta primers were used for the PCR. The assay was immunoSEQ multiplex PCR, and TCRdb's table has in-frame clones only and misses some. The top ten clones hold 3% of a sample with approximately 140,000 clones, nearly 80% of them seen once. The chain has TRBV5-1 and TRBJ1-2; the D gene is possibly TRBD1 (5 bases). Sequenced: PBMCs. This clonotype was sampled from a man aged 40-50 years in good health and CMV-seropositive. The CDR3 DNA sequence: TGCGCCAGCAGCTGGGGGGGTGGCTACACCTTC. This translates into CASSWGGGYTF.